This T cell receptor (beta chain) was sequenced in a study of TIL therapy for anti-PD-1-resistant metastatic lung cancer. Study-level background: Tumors were harvested before any PD-1/PD-L1 blockade. Median tumor PD-L1 proportion score was 5.5% to 6.5%.

The CDR3 is made up of 15 amino acids. The germline V gene encodes CDR1 SGHRS and CDR2 YFSETQ. V lost 0 bases, J lost 0 bases, and 10 bases lay in between. This clone was counted between two and nine times. The time point here: pre-treatment sample, taken before nivolumab and TIL therapy. Sequencing used immunoSEQ v3. Clones were sequenced by immunoSEQ multiplex PCR, and TCRdb holds only the in-frame ones, with some missing. In the table there are 20,000 to 25,000 clones, 78% of which are singletons. The receptor was derived from a person aged 25 to 79 with non-small cell lung cancer. The rearrangement joins TRBV5-1 to TRBJ2-7, with D tentatively TRBD2 (7 bases). The starting material was blood, obtained at baseline. CDR3 in DNA: TGCGCCAGCAGCTTGGTGGGGGGGCACTCCTACGAGCAGTACTTC. Its protein is CASSLVGGHSYEQYF.